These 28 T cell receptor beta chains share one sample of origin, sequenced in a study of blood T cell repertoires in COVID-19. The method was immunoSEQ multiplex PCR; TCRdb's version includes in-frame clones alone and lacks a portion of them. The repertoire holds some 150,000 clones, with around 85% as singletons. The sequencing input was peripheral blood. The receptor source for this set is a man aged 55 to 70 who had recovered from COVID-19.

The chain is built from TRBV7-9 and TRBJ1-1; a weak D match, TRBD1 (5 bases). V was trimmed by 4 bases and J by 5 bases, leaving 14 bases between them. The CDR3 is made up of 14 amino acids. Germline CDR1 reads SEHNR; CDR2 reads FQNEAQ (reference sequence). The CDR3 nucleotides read TGTGCCAGCAGCTCCCCGGCGGGGCGTACTGAAGCTTTCTTT. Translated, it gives CASSSPAGRTEAFF.

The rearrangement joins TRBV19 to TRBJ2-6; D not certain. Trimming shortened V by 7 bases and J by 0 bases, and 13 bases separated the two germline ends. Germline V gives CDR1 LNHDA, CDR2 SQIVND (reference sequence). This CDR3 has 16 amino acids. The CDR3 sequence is CASNPTESSGANVLTF. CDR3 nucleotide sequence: TGTGCCAGTAATCCCACAGAGTCCTCTGGGGCCAACGTCCTGACTTTC. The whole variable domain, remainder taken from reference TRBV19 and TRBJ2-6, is DGGITQSPKYLFRKEGQNVTLSCEQNLNHDAMYWYRQDPGQGLRLIYYSQIVNDFQKGDIAEGYSVSREKKESFPLTVTSAQKNPTAFYLCASNPTESSGANVLTFGAGSRLTVL.

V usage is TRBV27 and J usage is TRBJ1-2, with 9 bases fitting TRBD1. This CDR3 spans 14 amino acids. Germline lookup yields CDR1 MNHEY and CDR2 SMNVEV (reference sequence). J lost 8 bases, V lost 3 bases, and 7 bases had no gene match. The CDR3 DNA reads TGTGCCAGCAGTTTCACAGGGGGCGAAGGGGGCTACACCTTC. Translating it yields CASSFTGGEGGYTF.

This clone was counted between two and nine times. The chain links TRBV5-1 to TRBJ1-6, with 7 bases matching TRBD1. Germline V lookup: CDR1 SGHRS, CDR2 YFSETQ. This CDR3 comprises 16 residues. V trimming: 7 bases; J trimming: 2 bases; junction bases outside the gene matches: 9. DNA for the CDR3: TGCGCCAGCCGCCTACAGGGGAATACCTATAATTCACCCCTCCACTTT. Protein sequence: CASRLQGNTYNSPLHF.

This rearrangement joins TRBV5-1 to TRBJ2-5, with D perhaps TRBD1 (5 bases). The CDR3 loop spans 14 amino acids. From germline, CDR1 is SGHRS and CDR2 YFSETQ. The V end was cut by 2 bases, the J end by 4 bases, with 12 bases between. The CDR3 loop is CASSLGAGGETQYF. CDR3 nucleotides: TGCGCCAGCAGCTTAGGGGCAGGTGGAGAGACCCAGTACTTC. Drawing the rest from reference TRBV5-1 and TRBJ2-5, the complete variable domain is KAGVTQTPRYLIKTRGQQVTLSCSPISGHRSVSWYQQTPGQGLQFLFEYFSETQRNKGNFPGRFSGRQFSNSRSEMNVSTLELGDSALYLCASSLGAGGETQYFGPGTRLLVL.

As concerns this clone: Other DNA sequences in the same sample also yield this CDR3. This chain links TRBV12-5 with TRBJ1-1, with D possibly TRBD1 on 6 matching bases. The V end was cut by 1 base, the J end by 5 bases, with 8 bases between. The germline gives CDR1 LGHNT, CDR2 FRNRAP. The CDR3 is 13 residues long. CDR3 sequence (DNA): TGTGCTAGTGGTTTGGAACAGGGAACTGAAGCTTTCTTT. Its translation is CASGLEQGTEAFF.

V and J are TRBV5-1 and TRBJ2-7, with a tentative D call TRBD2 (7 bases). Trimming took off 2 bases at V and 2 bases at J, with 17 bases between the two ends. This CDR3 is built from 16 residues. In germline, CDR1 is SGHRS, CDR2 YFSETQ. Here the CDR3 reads CASSFLSGGAPYEQYF. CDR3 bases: TGCGCCAGCAGCTTTTTGAGTGGGGGGGCCCCCTACGAGCAGTACTTC. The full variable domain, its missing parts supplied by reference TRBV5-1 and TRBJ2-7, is KAGVTQTPRYLIKTRGQQVTLSCSPISGHRSVSWYQQTPGQGLQFLFEYFSETQRNKGNFPGRFSGRQFSNSRSEMNVSTLELGDSALYLCASSFLSGGAPYEQYFGPGTRLTVT.

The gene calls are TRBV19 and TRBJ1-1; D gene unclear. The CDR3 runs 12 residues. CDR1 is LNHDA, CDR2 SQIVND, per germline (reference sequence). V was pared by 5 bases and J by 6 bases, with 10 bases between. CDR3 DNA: TGTGCCAGTAGTTCCGCGAGGGCTGAAGCTTTCTTT. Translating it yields CASSSARAEAFF.

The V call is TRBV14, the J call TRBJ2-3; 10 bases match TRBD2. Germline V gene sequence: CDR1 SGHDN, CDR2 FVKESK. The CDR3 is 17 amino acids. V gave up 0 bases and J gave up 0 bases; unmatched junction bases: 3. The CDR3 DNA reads TGTGCCAGCAGCCAAGACCTAGCGGGGGCTAGCACAGATACGCAGTATTTT. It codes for CASSQDLAGASTDTQYF.

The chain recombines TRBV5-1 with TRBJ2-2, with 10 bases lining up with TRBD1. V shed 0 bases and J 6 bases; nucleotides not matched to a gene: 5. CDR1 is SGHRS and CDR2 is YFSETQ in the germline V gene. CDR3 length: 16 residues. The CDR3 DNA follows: TGCGCCAGCAGCTTGGTGGGGACAGGGGAGCCCGGGGAGCTGTTTTTT. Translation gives CASSLVGTGEPGELFF.

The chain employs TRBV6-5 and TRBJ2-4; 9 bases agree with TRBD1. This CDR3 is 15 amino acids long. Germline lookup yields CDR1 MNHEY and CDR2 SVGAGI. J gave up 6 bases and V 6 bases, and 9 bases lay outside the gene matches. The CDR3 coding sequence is TGTGCCAGCAGGCACGGGGGACAGGGATCAAACATTCAGTACTTC. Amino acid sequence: CASRHGGQGSNIQYF.

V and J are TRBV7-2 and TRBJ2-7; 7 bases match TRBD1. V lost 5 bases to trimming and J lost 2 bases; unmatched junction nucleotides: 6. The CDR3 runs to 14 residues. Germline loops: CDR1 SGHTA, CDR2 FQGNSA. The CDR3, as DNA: TGTGCCAGCAGCAGTAGGACAGGACCCTACGAGCAGTACTTC. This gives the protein CASSSRTGPYEQYF.

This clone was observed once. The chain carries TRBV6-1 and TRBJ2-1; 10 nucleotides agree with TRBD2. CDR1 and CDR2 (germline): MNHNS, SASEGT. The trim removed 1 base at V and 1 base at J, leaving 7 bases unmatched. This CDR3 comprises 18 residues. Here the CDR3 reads CASSEVAGGRSSYNEQFF. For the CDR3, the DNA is TGTGCCAGCAGTGAAGTAGCGGGGGGCCGCTCGTCCTACAATGAGCAGTTCTTC.

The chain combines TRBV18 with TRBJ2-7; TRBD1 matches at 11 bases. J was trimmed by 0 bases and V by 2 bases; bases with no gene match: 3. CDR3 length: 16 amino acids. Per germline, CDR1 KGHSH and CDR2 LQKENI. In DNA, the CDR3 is TGTGCCAGCTCACCATTCGGGACAGGGGGCTCCTACGAGCAGTACTTC. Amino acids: CASSPFGTGGSYEQYF.

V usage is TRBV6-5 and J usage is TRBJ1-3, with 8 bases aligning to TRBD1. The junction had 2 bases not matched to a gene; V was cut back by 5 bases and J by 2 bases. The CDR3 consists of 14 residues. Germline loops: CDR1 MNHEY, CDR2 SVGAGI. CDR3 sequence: CASSRTGTGNTIYF. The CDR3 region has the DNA TGTGCCAGCAGTAGGACAGGGACTGGAAACACCATATATTTT.

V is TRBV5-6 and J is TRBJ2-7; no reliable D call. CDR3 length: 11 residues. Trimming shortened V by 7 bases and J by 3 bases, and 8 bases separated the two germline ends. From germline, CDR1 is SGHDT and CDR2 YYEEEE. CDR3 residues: CASAKHYEQYF. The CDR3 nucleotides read TGTGCCAGCGCCAAGCACTACGAGCAGTACTTC.

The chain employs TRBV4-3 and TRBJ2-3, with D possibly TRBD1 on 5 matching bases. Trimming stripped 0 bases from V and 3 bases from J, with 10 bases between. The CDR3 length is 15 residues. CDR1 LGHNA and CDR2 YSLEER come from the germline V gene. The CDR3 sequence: CASSQEERGTDTQYF. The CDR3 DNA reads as TGCGCCAGCAGCCAAGAGGAAAGGGGTACAGATACGCAGTATTTT.

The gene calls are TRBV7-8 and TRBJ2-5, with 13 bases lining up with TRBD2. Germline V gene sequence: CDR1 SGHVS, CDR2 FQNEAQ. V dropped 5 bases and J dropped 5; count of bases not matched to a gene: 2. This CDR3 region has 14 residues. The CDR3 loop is CASSQLAGGETQYF. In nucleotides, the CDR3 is TGTGCCAGCAGCCAACTAGCGGGGGGGGAGACCCAGTACTTC.

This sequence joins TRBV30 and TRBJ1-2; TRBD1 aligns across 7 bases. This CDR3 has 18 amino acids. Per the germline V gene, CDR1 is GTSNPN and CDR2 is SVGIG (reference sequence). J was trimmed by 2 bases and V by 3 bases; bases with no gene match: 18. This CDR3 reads CAWRLSRAQGEDNYGYTF. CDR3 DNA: TGTGCCTGGAGACTTTCCCGGGCGCAGGGGGAAGACAACTATGGCTACACCTTC.

The CDR3 spells CASSDLLGTGKNYGYTF. CDR3 bases: TGTGCCAGCAGCGACCTACTCGGGACAGGCAAGAACTATGGCTACACCTTC. The rearrangement uses TRBV7-9 and TRBJ1-2; 8 nucleotides agree with TRBD1. The germline gives CDR1 SEHNR, CDR2 FQNEAQ (reference sequence). V dropped 5 bases and J dropped 2; count of bases not matched to a gene: 13. This CDR3 contains 17 residues.

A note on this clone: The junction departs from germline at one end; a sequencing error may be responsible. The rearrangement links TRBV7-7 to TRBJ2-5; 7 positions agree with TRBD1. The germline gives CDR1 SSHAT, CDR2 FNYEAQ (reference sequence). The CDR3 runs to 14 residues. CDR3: CASSPRTGTETQYF. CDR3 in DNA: TGTGCTAGCAGCCCTCGGACAGGAACAGAGACCCAGTACTTC.

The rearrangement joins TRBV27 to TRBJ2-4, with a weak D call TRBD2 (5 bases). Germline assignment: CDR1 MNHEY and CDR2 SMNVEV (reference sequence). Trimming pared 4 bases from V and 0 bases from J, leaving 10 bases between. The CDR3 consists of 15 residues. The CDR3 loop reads CASSSVGEAKNIQYF. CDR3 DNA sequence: TGTGCCAGCAGTTCGGTCGGGGAAGCCAAAAACATTCAGTACTTC.

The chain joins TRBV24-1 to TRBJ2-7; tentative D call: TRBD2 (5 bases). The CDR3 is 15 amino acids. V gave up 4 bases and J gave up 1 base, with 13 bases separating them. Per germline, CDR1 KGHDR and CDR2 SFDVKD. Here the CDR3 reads CATSDPRWRSYEQYF. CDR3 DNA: TGTGCCACCAGTGACCCTCGATGGAGGTCCTACGAGCAGTACTTC.

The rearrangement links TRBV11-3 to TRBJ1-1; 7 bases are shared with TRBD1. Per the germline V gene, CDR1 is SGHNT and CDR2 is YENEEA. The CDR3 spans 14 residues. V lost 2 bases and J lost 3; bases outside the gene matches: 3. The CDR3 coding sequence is TGTGCCAGCAGCTTACAGGGGGGTGACACTGAAGCTTTCTTT. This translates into CASSLQGGDTEAFF.

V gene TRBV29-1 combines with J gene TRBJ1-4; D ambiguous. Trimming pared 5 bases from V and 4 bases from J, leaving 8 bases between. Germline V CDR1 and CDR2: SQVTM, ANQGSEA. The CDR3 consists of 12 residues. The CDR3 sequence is CSVKLDNEKLFF. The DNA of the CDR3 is TGCAGCGTTAAGCTTGATAATGAAAAACTGTTTTTT.

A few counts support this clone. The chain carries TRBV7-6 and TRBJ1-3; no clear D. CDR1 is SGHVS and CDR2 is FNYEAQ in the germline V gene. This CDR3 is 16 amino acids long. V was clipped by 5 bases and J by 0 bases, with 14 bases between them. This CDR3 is CASSPLRGHSGNTIYF. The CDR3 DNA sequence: TGTGCCAGCAGCCCTCTGCGAGGCCACTCTGGAAACACCATATATTTT.

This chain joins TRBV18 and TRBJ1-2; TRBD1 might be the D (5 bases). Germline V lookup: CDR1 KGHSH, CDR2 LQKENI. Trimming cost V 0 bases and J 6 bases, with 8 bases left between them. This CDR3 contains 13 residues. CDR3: CASSPPPRDGYTF. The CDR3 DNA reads TGTGCCAGCTCACCACCGCCCAGGGATGGCTACACCTTC.

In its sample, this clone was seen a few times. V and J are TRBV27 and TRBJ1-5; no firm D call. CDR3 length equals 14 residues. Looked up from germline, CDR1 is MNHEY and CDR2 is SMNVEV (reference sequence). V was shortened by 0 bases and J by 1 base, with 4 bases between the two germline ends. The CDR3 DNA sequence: TGTGCCAGCAGTTTATCTGGCAGCAATCAGCCCCAGCATTTT. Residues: CASSLSGSNQPQHF.